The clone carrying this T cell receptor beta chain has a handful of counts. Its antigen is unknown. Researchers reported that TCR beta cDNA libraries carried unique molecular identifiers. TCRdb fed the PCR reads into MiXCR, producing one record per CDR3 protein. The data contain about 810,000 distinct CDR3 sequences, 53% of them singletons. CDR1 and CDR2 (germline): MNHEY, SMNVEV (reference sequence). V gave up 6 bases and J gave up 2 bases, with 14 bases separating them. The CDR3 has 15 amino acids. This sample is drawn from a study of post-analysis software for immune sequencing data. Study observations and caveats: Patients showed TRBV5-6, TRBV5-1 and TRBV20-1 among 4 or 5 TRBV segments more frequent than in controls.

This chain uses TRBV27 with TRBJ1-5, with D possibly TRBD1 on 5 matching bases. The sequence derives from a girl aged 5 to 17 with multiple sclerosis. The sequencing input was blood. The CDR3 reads CASRSEGRGNQPQHF. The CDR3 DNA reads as TGTGCCAGCAGGAGTGAGGGCAGGGGCAATCAGCCCCAGCATTTT.